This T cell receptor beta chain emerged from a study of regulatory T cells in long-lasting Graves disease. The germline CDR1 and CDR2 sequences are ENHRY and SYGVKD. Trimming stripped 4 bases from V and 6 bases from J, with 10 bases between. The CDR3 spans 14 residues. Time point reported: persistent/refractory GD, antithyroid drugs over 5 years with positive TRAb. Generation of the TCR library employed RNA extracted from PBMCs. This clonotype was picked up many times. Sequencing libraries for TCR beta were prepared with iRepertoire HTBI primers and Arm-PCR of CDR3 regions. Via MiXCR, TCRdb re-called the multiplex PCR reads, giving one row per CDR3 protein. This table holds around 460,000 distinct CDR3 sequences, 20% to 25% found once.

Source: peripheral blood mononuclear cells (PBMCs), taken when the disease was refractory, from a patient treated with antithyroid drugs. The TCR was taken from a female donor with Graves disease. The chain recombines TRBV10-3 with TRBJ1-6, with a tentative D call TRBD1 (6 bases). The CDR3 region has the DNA TGTGCCATCAGTGTAGGGGGTAGTAATTCACCCCTCCACTTT. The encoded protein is CAISVGGSNSPLHF.